The sequence of this T cell receptor beta chain was determined in a study of T cells expressing NK-cell markers. TCRdb reanalyzed the 5' RACE reads, giving one entry per CDR3 protein sequence and no DNA. The sample table includes 150,000 to 170,000 distinct CDR3 sequences. The source material was blood T cells: a sorted CD56 or NKG2C T cell subset, CD4+ or CD8+ T cells, or bulk PBMC T cells (not recorded which). This clonotype originated in a woman aged 45-59 years in good health.

This CDR3 is CASSLQGRGDQPQHF. This chain joins TRBV5-1 and TRBJ1-5; without DNA, the TCRdb call of TRBD1 cannot be checked. The CDR3 is made up of 15 amino acids. Germline V gene lookup returns CDR1 SGHRS and CDR2 YFSETQ.